This TCR beta chain derives from a study of shared clonotypes between healthy human individuals. Comment on this clone: Its antigen is unknown. The same CDR3 is also encoded by other DNA sequences in this sample.

Study-level findings and limits: Naive subsets usually exceeded memory subsets in estimated richness. Represented genetic and exposure-history diversity was restricted by having few donors. Rarefaction demonstrated incomplete sorted-subset sequencing despite large depth.

The authors' processing: ImmunoSEQ junction-only sequences lacked quality scores, so their filtering differed. Here immunoSEQ multiplex PCR was the method, and the copy in TCRdb shows in-frame clones only, minus some. V, J and clone size were drawn from that table, and D and trimming were deduced from the DNA. Among 1,500,000 or so clones listed, about 96% were seen once. V was shortened by 6 bases and J by 3 bases, with 9 bases between the two germline ends. From germline, CDR1 is MDHEN and CDR2 SYDVKM. The CDR3 runs 13 residues. The material sequenced was naive CD4+ T cells sorted from blood. Subset specified: CD45RA+ positively selected. The TCR comes from a man aged 25-45 years in good health. The chain recombines TRBV28 with TRBJ1-5, with a tentative D call TRBD1 (5 bases). This CDR3 reads CASRRDPNQPQHF. The DNA for the CDR3 is TGTGCCAGCAGGCGGGACCCCAATCAGCCCCAGCATTTT.